The present T cell receptor beta chain was sequenced within a study of shared clonotypes between healthy human individuals (dated by TCRdb to about 2020). About the full investigation: The cohort comprised two women and three men aged 18 to 49 years. For each donor, CD4 naive and CD4 memory were each given three plates, CD8 naive was given two plates, and CD8 memory was given one plate. Blood TCR repertoires of five healthy adults were deeply sequenced to estimate repertoire size and the extent of clonotype sharing between individuals. Different laboratories and diverse techniques were used to prepare libraries and sequence TCR repertoires, to increase sequencing depth and limit assay-specific biases. Leukapheresis yielded between about 0.94 and 9 billion PBMCs per donor. On the study overall, not on this receptor specifically: Based on pairwise subsampling, the degree of clonotype sharing among donors was expected to be affected by sequencing depth. Estimated clonotype richness was generally larger for naive than for memory subsets. Even with the large sequencing depth, rarefaction of the sorted-subset datasets indicated that sequencing was incomplete. Compared with non-shared clonotypes, the clonotypes found in all four sorted-subset donors had higher generation probabilities. The genetic and exposure-history diversity represented was limited by the small number of donors. When four donors were compared, the shared fraction of clonotypes was around 5% for naive CD4, over 3% for naive CD8, about 2.5% for memory CD4, and around 0.37% for memory CD8. Sampling was limited to blood, and TCR repertoires in tissue likely differ from TCR repertoires in blood.

Details on this clone: No cognate antigen has been identified for it. The record has no base qualities; no much larger clone is one base away.

CD8 naive samples were obtained by positive selection for CCR7 among CD45RO-negative cells, yielding a CD45RA+CCR7+ population from which TemRA cells were excluded. Donors were healthy HIV-negative adults with no recently reported acute infections or vaccinations. Every donor was a Caucasian adult living in Nashville, Tennessee, USA. Blood was obtained by leukapheresis, after which PBMCs were separated by Ficoll-Histopaque density gradient centrifugation and cryopreserved in liquid nitrogen vapor phase. Purity and quantity of every magnetically sorted T cell population were checked by analytical flow cytometry. Each sorted fraction had its genomic DNA isolated and then quantified by UV absorbance on a Nanodrop 2000c. Using the deep immunoSEQ assay, TCR CDR3 regions were amplified from genomic DNA by multiplex PCR. Extracted genomic DNA from each cell subset was distributed evenly across all wells of several immunoSEQ 96-well plates, and each plate was treated as a replicate. For sorted subsets, each replicate PCR was loaded with roughly 190 ng genomic DNA, equivalent to about 33,000 T cell genomes. Purified libraries were measured with a Qubit 3.0 fluorometer, size-checked on a Bioanalyzer 2100, and measured again with the KAPA Library Quantification kit. Every immunoSEQ 96-well plate was sequenced on a dedicated single-read 150-cycle Illumina NextSeq 550 flow cell. Concerning the study's data processing: Because only junctional sequences without quality scores were contained in the immunoSEQ output, filtering matching that applied to full-length reads could not be performed. Sequences were annotated with PyIR, a Python wrapper for IgBLAST v1.9, using IMGT germline references to assign V/J genes and CDR3. Reads were filtered out if the reads had weak V/J assignments (E-value above 1e-6), no CDR3, stop codons, out-of-frame junctions, or ambiguous translated residues. A V3J clonotype was defined by an identical inferred V gene, J gene, and CDR3 amino acid sequence. The percentage overlap between two repertoires was calculated by dividing the number of shared unique clonotypes by the size of the smaller repertoire. Repertoire richness was assessed with RTK rarefaction, the Chao1 estimator, and Recon v2.1 estimates of unobserved clonotypes. OLGA was used to compute generation probabilities for all TCRbeta clonotypes that the gDNA method yielded from a handful of donors. The table was pulled from immuneACCESS by TCRdb, which kept in-frame rearrangements only. Such tables lose some clones; where checked, under half of the loss comes from unresolved V genes, and the rest has no known cause. The V and J calls and the clone size are those of that table, but D and trimming were determined from the DNA. The sample table lists some 2 million clones, approximately 94% of them with a count of one. Clones ranked in the top ten supply approximately 1% of the sample.

Sample: naive CD8+ T cells sorted from blood. This specimen's cell subset or site label, per the study, means: CD45RA+CCR7+. This TCR was sampled from a man between 18 and 35 years old in good health.

CDR3 protein: CASSEWGLAGVRQFF. The nucleotide sequence reads as follows: TGTGCCAGCAGTGAATGGGGGCTAGCGGGGGTTAGGCAGTTCTTC. Recombination connected TRBV6-1 to TRBJ2-1; 10 bases in the middle match TRBD2. CDR1 and CDR2 are read off the germline V gene as MNHNS and SASEGT. Compared with germline, V lacks 2 bases and J lacks 12 bases; bases without a gene match: 10. Reading from cysteine to phenylalanine, the CDR3 counts 15 amino acids. Just the 45-base CDR3 DNA is kept, in frame starting at base 1.